This passage covers 23 T cell receptor beta chains from one sample sequenced in a study of cytomegalovirus exposure and HLA in healthy donors. The primer mix had 60 Vbeta and 13 Jbeta primers. Libraries were prepared by immunoSEQ multiplex PCR; TCRdb keeps only in-frame clonotypes and omits some of them. The repertoire consists of about 120,000 clones, with approximately 9.4% occurring once and the leading ten covering less than 4%. Sequenced input: PBMCs. Every receptor here comes from a man aged 25-45 years in good health and CMV-seronegative.

In this sample, this clone turned up a few times. This chain uses TRBV30 with TRBJ2-1; 14 bases align to TRBD2. CDR1 and CDR2 from the germline V gene are GTSNPN and SVGIG (reference sequence). With 0 bases clipped from V and 9 bases from J, the junction kept 7 bases outside the gene matches. CDR3 length: 16 residues. The CDR3 DNA reads as TGTGCCTGGAGTGTACTGGGACTAGCGGGAGCGGTTGAGCAGTTCTTC. It yields the protein CAWSVLGLAGAVEQFF.

This clone was counted between two and nine times. The chain combines TRBV4-1 with TRBJ1-2; 9 bases map to TRBD1. This CDR3 region has 18 residues. V shed 1 base, J shed 8 bases, and the junction held 17 bases outside the gene matches. Germline V gives CDR1 MGHRA, CDR2 YSYEKL. The CDR3 DNA reads TGCGCCAGCAGCCAAGGAACCCCGGGACAGGGCACCCCCCGCGGCTACACCTTC. This codes for CASSQGTPGQGTPRGYTF.

In its sample, this clone was seen a few times. The genes are TRBV29-1 and TRBJ2-5; TRBD2 matches 8 bases. The CDR3 runs to 14 residues. Germline CDR1 SQVTM, CDR2 ANQGSEA. Unmatched junction bases numbered 12, after V lost 7 bases and J lost 5 bases. CDR3 nucleotide sequence: TGCAGCGCCCGGGGGGGGAGCCGGGTCGAGACCCAGTACTTC. Translated, it gives CSARGGSRVETQYF.

This chain joins TRBV10-3 and TRBJ2-6; 7 bases line up with TRBD1. This CDR3 has 15 residues. The V segment lost 5 bases and the J segment 3 bases; nucleotides outside the gene matches: 4. Germline V gene lookup returns CDR1 ENHRY and CDR2 SYGVKD. CDR3 in amino acids: CAISLTGLGANVLTF. The CDR3 DNA reads as TGTGCCATCAGTTTGACAGGGCTTGGGGCCAACGTCCTGACTTTC.

This clone has only a few counts. The chain carries TRBV13 and TRBJ2-1, with 11 bases lining up with TRBD1. In germline, CDR1 is PRHDT, CDR2 FYEKMQ (reference sequence). This CDR3 contains 15 residues. V was clipped by 7 bases and J by 3 bases; unmatched bases: 5. The CDR3: CASKRGTGGYNEQFF. CDR3 bases: TGTGCCAGCAAGCGGGGGACAGGGGGCTACAATGAGCAGTTCTTC.

CDR3 sequence: CASSRGQNNEQFF. DNA of the CDR3: TGTGCCAGCAGCAGAGGACAGAACAATGAGCAGTTCTTC. The rearrangement joins TRBV7-6 to TRBJ2-1; D is possibly TRBD1 (6 bases). CDR3 size: 13 residues. Germline CDR1 is SGHVS and CDR2 is FNYEAQ. Trimming removed 5 bases at V and 5 bases at J, with 10 bases between.

The table lists this clone with a few counts. The chain is built from TRBV6-5 and TRBJ2-7; the D gene is possibly TRBD2 (6 bases). The germline CDR1 and CDR2 sequences are MNHEY and SVGAGI. V gave up 6 bases and J gave up 5 bases, with 14 bases separating them. The CDR3 spans 13 residues. CDR3 in amino acids: CASSQVGRHEQYF. As DNA, the CDR3 is TGTGCCAGCAGCCAGGTGGGGAGGCACGAGCAGTACTTC.

This clone appeared a few times. This chain links TRBV27 with TRBJ2-7; TRBD1 might be the D (6 bases). This CDR3 has 13 amino acids. Germline V lookup: CDR1 MNHEY, CDR2 SMNVEV (reference sequence). V was cut by 2 bases and J by 1 base, with 6 bases left in between. DNA of the CDR3: TGTGCCAGCAGTTTAAGGGGGTCCTACGAGCAGTACTTC. Its protein product is CASSLRGSYEQYF.

In this sample, this clone turned up a few times. Other DNA sequences within the sample encode an identical CDR3. This rearrangement joins TRBV7-9 to TRBJ1-1; 9 nucleotides line up with TRBD1. In germline, CDR1 is SEHNR, CDR2 FQNEAQ (reference sequence). This CDR3 is 15 amino acids long. V lost 5 bases to trimming and J lost 1 base; unmatched junction nucleotides: 5. The CDR3 DNA is TGTGCCAGCAGCCCCCGGGACAGGGAGAACACTGAAGCTTTCTTT. Its translation: CASSPRDRENTEAFF.

V and J are TRBV19 and TRBJ1-4; no definite D call. The germline CDR1 and CDR2 sequences are LNHDA and SQIVND (reference sequence). V lost 4 bases and J lost 6, with 6 bases in between. The length of the CDR3 is 12 residues. CDR3 DNA sequence: TGTGCCAGTAGTACCTCTCATGAAAAACTGTTTTTT. Protein product: CASSTSHEKLFF.

This clone was counted a few times. CDR3 DNA sequence: TGTGCCAGCAGTGGGACAGGGATGGAGACCCAGTACTTC. Its protein is CASSGTGMETQYF. This chain links TRBV2 with TRBJ2-5; 8 bases match TRBD1. The trim removed 4 bases at V and 5 bases at J, leaving 3 bases unmatched. Germline CDR1 reads SNHLY; CDR2 reads FYNNEI. The CDR3 spans 13 residues. Full variable domain (rest looked up from reference TRBV2 and TRBJ2-5): EPEVTQTPSHQVTQMGQEVILRCVPISNHLYFYWYRQILGQKVEFLVSFYNNEISEKSEIFDDQFSVERPDGSNFTLKIRSTKLEDSAMYFCASSGTGMETQYFGPGTRLLVL.

This clone has just a few counts. V gene TRBV30 combines with J gene TRBJ2-3; 8 bases align to TRBD1. Germline CDR1 and CDR2: GTSNPN and SVGIG (reference sequence). The CDR3 is made up of 14 amino acids. With V trimmed by 8 bases and J by 4 bases, 11 bases remained unmatched. The CDR3 bases are TGTGCCCGGGAGTGGGACAGGAGATCAGATACGCAGTATTTT. Amino acids: CAREWDRRSDTQYF.

By frequency in the sample, this clone is medium-sized (0.01 to 0.1%). The chain has TRBV7-6 and TRBJ2-1; 8 bases are a match to TRBD1. This CDR3 has 15 amino acids. J gave up 7 bases and V 4 bases, and 9 bases lay outside the gene matches. Germline V lookup: CDR1 SGHVS, CDR2 FNYEAQ. Here the CDR3 reads CASSYGQGIINEQFF. CDR3 DNA: TGTGCCAGCAGCTACGGACAGGGAATCATAAATGAGCAGTTCTTC.

This clone was seen only a few times. The chain carries TRBV10-3 and TRBJ1-2, with TRBD1 identical over 7 bases. V lost 5 bases, J lost 8 bases, and 14 bases stayed unmatched. The CDR3 runs to 15 residues. Germline loops: CDR1 ENHRY, CDR2 SYGVKD. The CDR3 protein is CAISSPDRELRGYTF. The DNA for the CDR3 is TGTGCCATCAGTTCCCCCGACAGGGAGCTACGAGGCTACACCTTC.

The sample holds a few counts of this clone. CDR3 region: CASSLQRALAYEQYF. The CDR3, as DNA: TGTGCCAGCAGCTTACAGCGGGCTCTGGCCTACGAGCAGTACTTC. The chain links TRBV11-2 to TRBJ2-7; tentative D call: TRBD2 (6 bases). CDR1 and CDR2 from the germline V gene are SGHAT and FQNNGV. Between the trimmed V and J ends, which lost 2 bases and 2 bases, there was a span of 13 bases. The CDR3 loop spans 15 amino acids.

This clone was seen only a few times. The V and J genes are TRBV6-5 and TRBJ2-2, with D perhaps TRBD2 (5 bases). Germline V gene lookup returns CDR1 MNHEY and CDR2 SVGAGI. With 2 bases removed from V and 13 bases from J, the gap between germline ends came to 14 bases. This CDR3 comprises 13 residues. The CDR3 DNA follows: TGTGCCAGCAGTTACGACGGGGATTTTGGGCTGTTTTTT. Translation gives CASSYDGDFGLFF.

This sequence joins TRBV28 and TRBJ2-7, with D possibly TRBD1 on 7 matching bases. The CDR3 is 20 residues long. Deletions cut 7 bases from V and 1 base from J, with 32 bases between. From germline, CDR1 is MDHEN and CDR2 SYDVKM. The CDR3 protein is CASINSPGQSLSEGSYEQYF. The CDR3 nucleotides are TGTGCCAGCATCAACAGCCCGGGACAGAGTCTGTCGGAGGGATCCTACGAGCAGTACTTC.

This clone turned up a few times. V usage is TRBV7-9 and J usage is TRBJ2-7; 8 positions match TRBD2. Trimming at V came to 1 base and at J to 5 bases, leaving 4 bases not matched to a gene. The CDR3 is made up of 14 amino acids. Germline loops: CDR1 SEHNR, CDR2 FQNEAQ (reference sequence). The CDR3 DNA sequence: TGTGCCAGCAGCTTAGGGATAGCGGGGCACGAGCAGTACTTC. It translates to CASSLGIAGHEQYF.

This clone was seen a handful of times. J is TRBJ2-3 and V is TRBV11-3; perhaps TRBD2 as D (7 bases). V was trimmed by 1 base and J by 3 bases, leaving 11 bases between them. Germline V gives CDR1 SGHNT, CDR2 YENEEA. This CDR3 is built from 15 residues. The chain's CDR3 is CASSLGGGPTDTQYF. CDR3 DNA: TGTGCCAGCAGCTTAGGGGGGGGCCCGACAGATACGCAGTATTTT.

A remark on this clone: One end of the junction varies from germline; a read error may be responsible. The chain links TRBV4-3 to TRBJ2-1; 9 bases are shared with TRBD1. The germline V gene encodes CDR1 LGHNA and CDR2 YSLEER. This CDR3 has 16 residues. The CDR3 coding sequence is TGCGCCAGCAGCAAAGATAAGGGACAGGGCTACAATGAGCAGTTCTTC. Its protein product is CASSKDKGQGYNEQFF.

This clone was seen only a few times. The V and J genes are TRBV5-6 and TRBJ2-7; D is possibly TRBD1 (6 bases). V was trimmed by 2 bases and J by 7 bases, leaving 16 bases between them. Germline-derived CDR1 and CDR2 are SGHDT and YYEEEE. This CDR3 has 14 residues. CDR3 loop: CASSFDGNRGEQYF. CDR3 coding DNA: TGTGCCAGCAGCTTCGACGGTAATAGGGGGGAGCAGTACTTC.

This chain joins TRBV7-8 and TRBJ2-3, with TRBD1 as a possible D gene (5 bases). Trimming took off 11 bases at V and 0 bases at J, with 15 bases between the two ends. Germline-derived CDR1 and CDR2 are SGHVS and FQNEAQ. This CDR3 is 14 amino acids long. The CDR3 bases are TGTGCCGCAGGGAAGTTACAAAGCACAGATACGCAGTATTTT. It encodes CAAGKLQSTDTQYF.

This clone came up a few times. This chain connects TRBV18 to TRBJ2-7; D is possibly TRBD2 (5 bases). V lost 5 bases, J lost 2 bases, and 7 bases lay in between. The CDR3 totals 12 residues. The germline V gene encodes CDR1 KGHSH and CDR2 LQKENI. In nucleotides, the CDR3 is TGTGCCAGCTCAACGGGGACCTACGAGCAGTACTTC. Protein: CASSTGTYEQYF.